This is a list of T cell receptor beta chains from one sample in a study of blood T cell repertoires in COVID-19. The repertoire was sequenced with immunoSEQ multiplex PCR; TCRdb's copy has only in-frame clones and lacks some. The sample has more than 30,000 clones, roughly 80% seen once. Input material: peripheral blood. These receptors originate from a woman aged 70 to 79 with acute or convalescent COVID-19. CDR3s include the opening cysteine and the closing phenylalanine or tryptophan. Fields, in order: J gene, D gene, clone size, V gene, CDR3 DNA, CDR3 protein. D genes are given only for firm matches. Part of the rows lack a size; the others show once, few, many or a class for expanded clones.

TRBJ1-1	TRBD1	.	TRBV3-1/TRBV3-2	TGTGCCAGCAGCCAAGCCGGGACAGGGGGCAGGAGTGAAGCTTTCTTT	CASSQAGTGGRSEAFF
TRBJ2-5	TRBD1	.	TRBV5-6	TGTGCCAGCAGCTTGGTCGACAGGGGACAAGAGACCCAGTACTTC	CASSLVDRGQETQYF
TRBJ2-3	TRBD2	.	TRBV7-9	TGTGCCAGCAGCTCCCGTATTTCTAGCGGGCTGAGCACAGATACGCAGTATTTT	CASSSRISSGLSTDTQYF
TRBJ1-5	TRBD1	.	TRBV28	TGTGCCAGCAGCCAGGGGGCCGGCAATCAGCCCCAGCATTTT	CASSQGAGNQPQHF
TRBJ1-2	.	.	TRBV19	TGTGCCAGTAGTATAGAGGGGCAGGGCATCTATGGCTACACCTTC	CASSIEGQGIYGYTF
TRBJ1-4	TRBD1	.	TRBV6-5	TGTGCCAGCAGTTACGGGTCAGGGGGCCGTGGTGAAAAACTGTTTTTT	CASSYGSGGRGEKLFF
TRBJ2-4	TRBD1	.	TRBV5-4	TGTGCCAGCAGCCGGACAGGGGGCCCCAAAAACATTCAGTACTTC	CASSRTGGPKNIQYF
TRBJ1-1	TRBD1	.	TRBV18	TGTGCCAGCTCACGTGGGGACAGGAGCAACACTGAAGCTTTCTTT	CASSRGDRSNTEAFF
TRBJ1-2	.	.	TRBV29-1	TGCAGCGCCGCCGGAGGCCCTTACTATGGCTACACCTTC	CSAAGGPYYGYTF
TRBJ2-5	TRBD2	few	TRBV4-1	TGCGCCAGCAGCCAAGATTTTCTAGCGGGAGGGCCCCTTCGAGAGACCCAGTACTTC	CASSQDFLAGGPLRETQYF
TRBJ1-4	.	.	TRBV5-1	TGCGCCAGCAGCCCAGGAGGAGCCTCTAATGAAAAACTGTTTTTT	CASSPGGASNEKLFF
TRBJ1-2	TRBD1	.	TRBV2	TGTGCCAGCAGTGAAGGTGGACAGGGGGCATCCTATGGCTACACCTTC	CASSEGGQGASYGYTF
TRBJ1-2	TRBD1	.	TRBV14	TGTGCCAGCACCAAAGGGGGACAGAAAATTAACTATGGCTACACCTTC	CASTKGGQKINYGYTF
TRBJ2-5	TRBD2	.	TRBV6-5	TGTGCCAGCAGTTATGGGACTAGCTACGAGACCCAGTACTTC	CASSYGTSYETQYF
TRBJ2-7	TRBD1	.	TRBV2	TGTGCCAGCAGTGGACAGGGTAGCGAGCAGTACTTC	CASSGQGSEQYF
TRBJ1-1	.	.	TRBV6-4	TGTGCCAGCAGCCTAGAACGGGGTTTGAACACTGAAGCTTTCTTT	CASSLERGLNTEAFF
TRBJ1-6	.	.	TRBV6-5	TGTGCCAGCAGTTACTCCGGCCAGGGGAATTCACCCCTCCACTTT	CASSYSGQGNSPLHF
TRBJ2-5	TRBD2	.	TRBV4-1	TGCGCCAGCAGCCCCGTGGGCGGGGGGGACCAAGAGACCCAGTACTTC	CASSPVGGGDQETQYF
TRBJ1-3	.	.	TRBV19	TGTGCCAGTAGTACCCGGGGGGACACCATATATTTT	CASSTRGDTIYF
TRBJ2-1	.	.	TRBV27	TGTGCCAGCAGTTTATCGGGTGTGGTAGCGAGCAATGAGCAGTTCTTC	CASSLSGVVASNEQFF
TRBJ2-7	TRBD1	many	TRBV2	TGTGCCAGCAGTGGTCAGGGGGCGGTTTACGAGCAGTACTTC	CASSGQGAVYEQYF
TRBJ2-7	TRBD1	.	TRBV28	TGTGCCAGCAGTTCTTTAACAGGGGAAATCGACGAGCAGTACTTC	CASSSLTGEIDEQYF
TRBJ1-6	.	.	TRBV5-1	TGCGCCAGCAGCTTGGGAGACGACAGATCAAGTTCACCCCTCCACTTT	CASSLGDDRSSSPLHF